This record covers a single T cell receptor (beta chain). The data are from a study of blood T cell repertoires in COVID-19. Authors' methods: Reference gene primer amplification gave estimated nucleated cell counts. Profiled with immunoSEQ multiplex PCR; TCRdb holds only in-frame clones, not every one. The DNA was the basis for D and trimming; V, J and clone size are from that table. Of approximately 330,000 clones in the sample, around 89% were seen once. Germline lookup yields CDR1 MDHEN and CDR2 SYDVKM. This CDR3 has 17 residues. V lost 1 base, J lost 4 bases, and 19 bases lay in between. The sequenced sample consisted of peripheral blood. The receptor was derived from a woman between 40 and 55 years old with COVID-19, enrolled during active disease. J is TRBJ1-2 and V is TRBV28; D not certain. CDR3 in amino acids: CASSLSYPMAVAYGYTF. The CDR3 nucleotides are TGTGCCAGCAGTTTATCGTACCCCATGGCGGTCGCCTATGGCTACACCTTC.